This entry lists 2 T cell receptor beta chains sequenced from one sample in a study of T cells expressing NK-cell markers. TCRdb reanalyzed the 5' RACE reads, giving one entry per CDR3 protein sequence and no DNA. The sample's table shows 400,000 to 450,000 distinct CDR3 sequences. Sequencing was performed on blood T cells: a sorted CD56 or NKG2C T cell subset, CD4+ or CD8+ T cells, or bulk PBMC T cells (not recorded which). All receptors come from a woman aged 18 to 75 in good health.

The chain joins TRBV9 to TRBJ2-3; TCRdb's D gene call, TRBD1, goes unchecked for lack of DNA. Germline V gene sequence: CDR1 SGDLS, CDR2 YYNGEE. This CDR3 is 14 amino acids long. CDR3: CASRPGTGTDTQYF.

The CDR3 sequence: CASTTSVVLDYNEQFF. This chain links TRBV5-1 with TRBJ2-1; TCRdb gives TRBD1 as the D gene, but with no DNA this cannot be confirmed. The CDR3 loop spans 16 amino acids. Germline values: CDR1 SGHRS, CDR2 YFSETQ.